The clone carrying this T cell receptor (beta chain) has more than one count but fewer than ten. The antigen is undetermined. The sample comes from a study of cytomegalovirus exposure and HLA in healthy donors. Overall study results and limits: There were 150 or so TCR beta chains listed as cytomegalovirus-associated.

The PCR was carried out with 60 Vbeta primers and 13 Jbeta primers. Libraries were prepared by immunoSEQ multiplex PCR; TCRdb keeps only in-frame clonotypes and omits some of them. The top ten hold roughly 1.5% of the sample, which has 120,000 or so clones, roughly 82% seen once. The germline CDR1 and CDR2 sequences are SGHRS and YFSETQ. Trimming removed 3 bases from V and 3 bases from J; junction bases left unmatched: 7. CDR3 length equals 15 residues. The donors gave bone marrow, and they were healthy. The origin of this receptor is a young woman in good health and CMV-seronegative. The V and J genes are TRBV5-1 and TRBJ2-3; 7 nucleotides line up with TRBD2. The sample was PBMCs. CDR3: CASSWGGSGTDTQYF. The CDR3 coding sequence is TGCGCCAGCAGCTGGGGGGGGAGTGGGACAGATACGCAGTATTTT.